The 25 T cell receptor beta chains below all came from one sample that was sequenced in a study of blood T cells in healthy people across ages. A sample-barcoded 5' primer and a J-beta primer mix were used in a second PCR of about 6 to 11 cycles. One entry per CDR3 protein results from TCRdb running MiXCR on the 5' RACE reads. Counted here are 780,000 or so distinct CDR3 sequences, more than 20% occurring once; the ten biggest clones make up roughly 3.5%. These same data were also listed under a study on T cells of mothers and their children.

Material for sequencing was blood. The receptors were gathered from a boy aged 10-17 years in good health.

The chain joins TRBV5-1 to TRBJ1-1; unclear D gene. The V and J ends lost 0 bases and 6 bases respectively, with 12 bases between them. The CDR3 has 14 amino acids. Germline values: CDR1 SGHRS, CDR2 YFSETQ. The CDR3 region is CASSLGHLKAEAFF. The CDR3 DNA follows: TGCGCCAGCAGCTTGGGACATTTAAAGGCTGAAGCTTTCTTT. Full variable domain (rest looked up from reference TRBV5-1 and TRBJ1-1): KAGVTQTPRYLIKTRGQQVTLSCSPISGHRSVSWYQQTPGQGLQFLFEYFSETQRNKGNFPGRFSGRQFSNSRSEMNVSTLELGDSALYLCASSLGHLKAEAFFGQGTRLTVV.

The rearrangement uses TRBV27 and TRBJ2-4; 10 bases align to TRBD1. The CDR3 sequence is 14 residues long. V was pared by 5 bases and J by 9 bases, with 7 bases of the junction left unmatched. The V gene's germline CDR1 is MNHEY and CDR2 SMNVEV (reference sequence). CDR3 coding DNA: TGTGCCAGCAGTATAGACAGGGGGCCCATCATTCAGTACTTC. Translating it yields CASSIDRGPIIQYF.

This clonotype appeared a few times. The chain combines TRBV29-1 with TRBJ1-2, with D possibly matching TRBD1 (6 bases). Trimming cost V 4 bases and J 1 base, with 10 bases left between them. The CDR3 length is 13 residues. Germline V gene sequence: CDR1 SQVTM, CDR2 ANQGSEA. CDR3 loop: CSVVGGSNYGYTF. DNA of the CDR3: TGCAGCGTTGTAGGGGGTAGTAACTATGGCTACACCTTC.

V gene TRBV11-1 combines with J gene TRBJ2-1; TRBD2 agrees at 9 bases. The V and J ends lost 3 bases and 5 bases, in that order; junction bases with no gene match: 11. In germline, CDR1 is SGHAT, CDR2 FQDESV (reference sequence). The CDR3 contains 17 residues. The CDR3 DNA reads TGTGCCAGCAGCTTTCTGGCGGGAGGGAGACGGCACAATGAGCAGTTCTTC. It is translated as CASSFLAGGRRHNEQFF.

This clonotype has more than one count but fewer than ten. The V gene is TRBV9, the J gene TRBJ2-3; perhaps TRBD2 as D (5 bases). V was trimmed by 0 bases and J by 2 bases, leaving 13 bases between them. Germline CDR1 SGDLS, CDR2 YYNGEE. CDR3 size: 16 residues. Here the CDR3 reads CASSVGGLAPTDTQYF. The CDR3 nucleotides are TGTGCCAGCAGCGTAGGAGGGTTAGCACCCACAGATACGCAGTATTTT.

This clonotype was detected a few times. This chain links TRBV6-5 with TRBJ2-5; D call uncertain. Trimming pared 2 bases from V and 7 bases from J, leaving 14 bases between. Germline V gives CDR1 MNHEY, CDR2 SVGAGI. The CDR3 is 14 residues long. CDR3 sequence reads: CASSYARKSGTQYF. The CDR3 DNA follows: TGTGCCAGCAGTTACGCGAGGAAGTCTGGGACCCAGTACTTC.

V gene TRBV28 combines with J gene TRBJ2-7; TRBD1 is a possible D gene (6 bases). There are 14 residues in the CDR3. V shed 0 bases and J shed 4 bases, with 10 bases lying between them. Germline V gene data show CDR1 as MDHEN and CDR2 as SYDVKM. For the CDR3, the DNA is TGTGCCAGCAGTTTATGCTGTACAGGGTACGAGCAGTACTTC. Its translation is CASSLCCTGYEQYF.

The CDR3 coding sequence is TGTGCCAGCAGTTACTCATCAGGCGTGGGCCCTCAGAAGACCCAGTACTTC. Protein: CASSYSSGVGPQKTQYF. The rearrangement uses TRBV6-5 and TRBJ2-5; D is unclear. This CDR3 contains 17 residues. V was shortened by 0 bases and J by 6 bases, with 20 bases between the two germline ends. Looked up from germline, CDR1 is MNHEY and CDR2 is SVGAGI.

The chain has TRBV14 and TRBJ2-3, with D perhaps matching TRBD2 (5 bases). Between the trimmed V and J ends, which lost 3 bases and 4 bases, there was a span of 17 bases. CDR1 is SGHDN, CDR2 FVKESK, per germline. There are 16 residues in the CDR3. DNA of the CDR3: TGTGCCAGCAGCCAGTCACTGCAGGACTTGTCAGATACGCAGTATTTT. It specifies CASSQSLQDLSDTQYF.

This chain uses TRBV20-1 with TRBJ2-7; 7 positions match TRBD2. The CDR3 covers 14 residues. Germline CDR1 and CDR2: DFQATT and SNEGSKA (reference sequence). With 3 bases clipped from V and 5 bases from J, the junction kept 10 bases outside the gene matches. CDR3 in amino acids: CSASVWRETDEQYF. CDR3 DNA: TGCAGTGCTAGCGTGTGGCGGGAGACTGACGAGCAGTACTTC.

The table lists this clonotype with a few counts. The rearrangement joins TRBV20-1 to TRBJ1-2, with TRBD1 matching over 7 bases. The trim removed 5 bases at V and 2 bases at J, leaving 11 bases unmatched. This CDR3 has 15 residues. Germline V CDR1 and CDR2: DFQATT, SNEGSKA (reference sequence). The DNA for the CDR3 is TGCAGTGCTGCCCCGACAGGGAGGACGAACTATGGCTACACCTTC. Amino acids: CSAAPTGRTNYGYTF.

The chain combines TRBV27 with TRBJ1-5; D gene unclear. Trimming left V 5 bases short and J 0 bases short, with 17 bases between. Germline CDR1 is MNHEY and CDR2 is SMNVEV (reference sequence). The CDR3 sequence is 17 residues long. The CDR3 is CASSADRPGNSNQPQHF. DNA of the CDR3: TGTGCCAGCAGTGCGGACCGACCCGGGAATAGCAATCAGCCCCAGCATTTT.

This clonotype was counted a few times. The chain uses TRBV4-3 and TRBJ1-5; D may be TRBD1 (5 bases). Trimming cost V 0 bases and J 4 bases, with 7 bases left between them. The germline gives CDR1 LGHNA, CDR2 YSLEER. This CDR3 spans 14 amino acids. The CDR3 spells CASSQDAGNQPQHF. The CDR3, as DNA: TGCGCCAGCAGCCAAGACGCAGGGAATCAGCCCCAGCATTTT.

This clonotype has ten or more counts. DNA of the CDR3: TGTGCCAGCAGTTTATTTGCGGGCCAAGAGACCCAGTACTTC. Protein: CASSLFAGQETQYF. The chain is built from TRBV28 and TRBJ2-5, with TRBD2 as a possible D gene (5 bases). In germline, CDR1 is MDHEN, CDR2 SYDVKM. The CDR3 is 14 amino acids. Trimming cost V 1 base and J 1 base, with 7 bases left between them. Full variable domain (remainder filled in from reference TRBV28 and TRBJ2-5): DVKVTQSSRYLVKRTGEKVFLECVQDMDHENMFWYRQDPGLGLRLIYFSYDVKMKEKGDIPEGYSVSREKKERFSLILESASTNQTSMYLCASSLFAGQETQYFGPGTRLLVL.

In its sample, this clonotype was seen a few times. The V and J genes are TRBV10-3 and TRBJ2-5, with unresolved D. This CDR3 region has 12 residues. Trimming removed 6 bases at V and 2 bases at J, with 7 bases between. Germline CDR1 reads ENHRY; CDR2 reads SYGVKD. The CDR3 DNA reads TGTGCCATCAGCCATTCTCAAGAGACCCAGTACTTC. Protein: CAISHSQETQYF.

This clonotype appeared a few times. The chain couples TRBV27 to TRBJ1-2, with 8 bases aligning to TRBD1. Germline CDR1 and CDR2: MNHEY and SMNVEV (reference sequence). This CDR3 contains 15 residues. Unmatched junction bases numbered 9, after V lost 7 bases and J lost 2 bases. The CDR3 region is CASTWAGGMNYGYTF. For the CDR3, the DNA is TGTGCCAGCACTTGGGCAGGGGGCATGAACTATGGCTACACCTTC.

This clonotype was observed many times. The rearrangement links TRBV29-1 to TRBJ2-5; D is unclear. Germline loops: CDR1 SQVTM, CDR2 ANQGSEA. The CDR3 loop spans 12 amino acids. Trimming cost V 4 bases and J 2 bases, with 8 bases left between them. The CDR3 sequence: CSVGTSQETQYF. For the CDR3, the DNA is TGCAGCGTTGGGACCTCTCAAGAGACCCAGTACTTC.

This clonotype came up a few times. The germline gene is not matched at one end of the junction; a read error may be the cause. The J gene is TRBJ2-7, the V gene TRBV7-8, with 14 bases that match TRBD2. The J call is uncertain, as TRBJ2-1 better fits the DNA end. Germline V gene lookup returns CDR1 SGHVS and CDR2 FQNEAQ. The CDR3 runs to 16 residues. Here the CDR3 reads CASSQGLAGGENGQFF. In DNA, the CDR3 is TGTGCCAGCAGCCAAGGACTAGCGGGAGGTGAAAATGGGCAGTTCTTC.

The chain is built from TRBV12-3 or TRBV12-4 and TRBJ2-1; 8 bases align to TRBD2. Unmatched junction bases numbered 22, after V lost 2 bases and J lost 4 bases. This CDR3 is 21 amino acids long. The CDR3 sequence is CASSLTPPGLGAPISYNEQFF. CDR3 in DNA: TGTGCCAGCAGTTTAACCCCTCCGGGACTAGGGGCCCCCATCTCATACAATGAGCAGTTCTTC.

J is TRBJ2-1 and V is TRBV20-1; D possibly uses TRBD1 or TRBD2 (6 bases each). Germline loops: CDR1 DFQATT, CDR2 SNEGSKA (reference sequence). Trimming left V 6 bases short and J 0 bases short, with 15 bases between. There are 15 residues in the CDR3. CDR3 nucleotide sequence: TGCAGTGCAAAACCCGGGGGCAGCTCCTACAATGAGCAGTTCTTC. This codes for CSAKPGGSSYNEQFF.

On this clonotype itself: An end of the junction does not agree with germline; a read error may underlie this. The CDR3 DNA sequence: TGTGCCAGGAGCTTAGCGGTAGGGGGTAGCGGGAGGATCAATGAGCAGTTCTTC. Translated: CARSLAVGGSGRINEQFF. The chain is built from TRBV7-6 and TRBJ2-1; 10 bases agree with TRBD2. This CDR3 is 18 amino acids long. CDR1 and CDR2 (germline): SGHVS, FNYEAQ.

This clonotype has ten or more counts. V gene TRBV10-3 combines with J gene TRBJ1-3; unclear D gene. The germline CDR1 and CDR2 sequences are ENHRY and SYGVKD. This CDR3 spans 16 amino acids. Trimming cost V 6 bases and J 0 bases, with 15 bases left between them. The CDR3 region is CAISLGSVSSGNTIYF. CDR3 bases: TGTGCCATCAGCCTGGGAAGTGTCAGCTCTGGAAACACCATATATTTT.

This clonotype was recorded many times. One end of the junction varies from germline; a read error may be responsible. The chain carries TRBV7-2 and TRBJ1-2, with D hard to call. CDR3 length equals 12 residues. The germline gives CDR1 SGHTA, CDR2 FQGNSA. The CDR3 DNA sequence: TGTGCCAGCAGTTTAGTGAACTATGGCTACACCTTC. Protein product: CASSLVNYGYTF.

This clonotype was counted only a few times. The chain couples TRBV6-1 to TRBJ2-3; TRBD2 aligns across 11 bases. Germline lookup yields CDR1 MNHNS and CDR2 SASEGT. This CDR3 is 17 amino acids long. J lost 2 bases, V lost 6 bases, and 10 bases had no gene match. Here the CDR3 reads CASSSTLAGVNTDTQYF. The CDR3 bases are TGTGCCAGCAGCTCCACACTAGCGGGGGTAAACACAGATACGCAGTATTTT.

This clonotype was counted a few times. The rearrangement joins TRBV20-1 to TRBJ1-2; 8 bases fit TRBD1. Trimming cost V 5 bases and J 8 bases; bases outside gene matches: 10. Germline V lookup: CDR1 DFQATT, CDR2 SNEGSKA (reference sequence). The CDR3 is 13 residues long. DNA of the CDR3: TGCAGTGCTCGTGGACAGGGAAAATGGGGCTACACCTTC. This gives the protein CSARGQGKWGYTF.